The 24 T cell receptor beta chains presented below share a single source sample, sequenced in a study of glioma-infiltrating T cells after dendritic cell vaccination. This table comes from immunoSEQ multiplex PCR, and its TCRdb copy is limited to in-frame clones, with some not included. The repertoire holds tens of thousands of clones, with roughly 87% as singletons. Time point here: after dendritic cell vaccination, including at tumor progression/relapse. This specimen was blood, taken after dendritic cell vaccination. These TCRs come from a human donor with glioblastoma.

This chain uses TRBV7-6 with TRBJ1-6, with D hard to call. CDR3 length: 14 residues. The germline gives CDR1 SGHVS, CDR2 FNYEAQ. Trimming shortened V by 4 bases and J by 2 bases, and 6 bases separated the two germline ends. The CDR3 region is CASSSSPYNSPLHF. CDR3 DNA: TGTGCCAGCAGCTCAAGCCCCTATAATTCACCCCTCCACTTT.

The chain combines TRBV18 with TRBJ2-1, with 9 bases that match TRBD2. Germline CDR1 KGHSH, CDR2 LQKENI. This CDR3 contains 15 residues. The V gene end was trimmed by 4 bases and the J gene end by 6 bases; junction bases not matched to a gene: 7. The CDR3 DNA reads TGTGCCAGCTCACTTCTAGCGGGACATCTCAATGAGCAGTTCTTC. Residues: CASSLLAGHLNEQFF.

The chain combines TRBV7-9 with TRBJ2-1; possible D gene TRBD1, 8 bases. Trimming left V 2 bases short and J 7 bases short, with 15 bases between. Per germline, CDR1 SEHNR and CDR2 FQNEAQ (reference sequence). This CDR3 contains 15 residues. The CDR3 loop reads CASSLLDRGGNEQFF. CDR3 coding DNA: TGTGCCAGCAGCTTATTAGACAGGGGAGGGAATGAGCAGTTCTTC.

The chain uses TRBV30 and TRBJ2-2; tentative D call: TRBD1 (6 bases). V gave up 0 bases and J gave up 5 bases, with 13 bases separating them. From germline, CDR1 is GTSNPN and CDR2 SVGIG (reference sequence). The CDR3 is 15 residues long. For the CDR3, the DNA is TGTGCCTGGAGTGTACTACAGGGCCGGACCGGGGAGCTGTTTTTT. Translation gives CAWSVLQGRTGELFF.

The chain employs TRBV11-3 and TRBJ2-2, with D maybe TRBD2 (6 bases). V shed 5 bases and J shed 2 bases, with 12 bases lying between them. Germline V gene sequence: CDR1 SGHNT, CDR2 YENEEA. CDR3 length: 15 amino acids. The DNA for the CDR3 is TGTGCCAGCAGCGCCGCCGGGACTAACACCGGGGAGCTGTTTTTT. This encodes CASSAAGTNTGELFF.

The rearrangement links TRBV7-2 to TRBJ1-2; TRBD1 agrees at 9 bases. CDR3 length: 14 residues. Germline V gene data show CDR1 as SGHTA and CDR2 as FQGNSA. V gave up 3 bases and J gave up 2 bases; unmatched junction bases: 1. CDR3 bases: TGTGCCAGCAGCTTTGGGACAGGGAACTATGGCTACACCTTC. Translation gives CASSFGTGNYGYTF.

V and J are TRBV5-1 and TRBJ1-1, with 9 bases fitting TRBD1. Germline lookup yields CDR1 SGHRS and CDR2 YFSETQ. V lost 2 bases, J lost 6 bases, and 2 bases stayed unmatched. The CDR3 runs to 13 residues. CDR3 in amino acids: CASSLQGAAEAFF. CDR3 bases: TGCGCCAGCAGCTTACAGGGGGCTGCTGAAGCTTTCTTT.

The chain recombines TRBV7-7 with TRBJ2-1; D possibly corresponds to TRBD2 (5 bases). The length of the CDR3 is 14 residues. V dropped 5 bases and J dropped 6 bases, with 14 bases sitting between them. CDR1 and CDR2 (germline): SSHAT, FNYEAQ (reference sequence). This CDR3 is CASSPTRGGNEQFF. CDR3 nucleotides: TGTGCCAGCAGCCCCACCCGGGGTGGCAATGAGCAGTTCTTC.

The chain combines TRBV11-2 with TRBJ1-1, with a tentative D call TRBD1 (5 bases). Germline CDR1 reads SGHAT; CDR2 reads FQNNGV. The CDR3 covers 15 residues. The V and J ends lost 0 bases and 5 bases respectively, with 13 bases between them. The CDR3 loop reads CASSLDMAGGTEAFF. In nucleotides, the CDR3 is TGTGCCAGCAGCTTAGATATGGCGGGGGGTACTGAAGCTTTCTTT.

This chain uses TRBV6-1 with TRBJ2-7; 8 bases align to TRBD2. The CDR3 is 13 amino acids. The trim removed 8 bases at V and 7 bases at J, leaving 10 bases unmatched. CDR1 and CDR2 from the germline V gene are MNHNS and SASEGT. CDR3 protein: CASHVGLAGEQYF. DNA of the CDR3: TGTGCCAGCCATGTGGGCTTAGCGGGAGAGCAGTACTTC.

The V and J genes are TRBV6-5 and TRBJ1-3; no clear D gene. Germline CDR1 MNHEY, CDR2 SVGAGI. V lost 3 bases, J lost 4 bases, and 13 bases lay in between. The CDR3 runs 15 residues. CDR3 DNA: TGTGCCAGCAGTTATGACATGGGTGTAGGAAACACCATATATTTT. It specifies CASSYDMGVGNTIYF.

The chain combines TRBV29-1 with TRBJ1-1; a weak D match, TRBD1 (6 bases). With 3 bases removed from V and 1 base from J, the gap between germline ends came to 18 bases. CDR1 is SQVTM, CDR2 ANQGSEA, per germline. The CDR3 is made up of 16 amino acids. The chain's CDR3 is CSVDLRGIEWNTEAFF. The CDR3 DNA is TGCAGCGTTGACCTCAGGGGAATAGAGTGGAACACTGAAGCTTTCTTT. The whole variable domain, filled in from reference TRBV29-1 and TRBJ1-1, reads SAVISQKPSRDICQRGTSLTIQCQVDSQVTMMFWYRQQPGQSLTLIATANQGSEATYESGFVIDKFPISRPNLTFSTLTVSNMSPEDSSIYLCSVDLRGIEWNTEAFFGQGTRLTVV.

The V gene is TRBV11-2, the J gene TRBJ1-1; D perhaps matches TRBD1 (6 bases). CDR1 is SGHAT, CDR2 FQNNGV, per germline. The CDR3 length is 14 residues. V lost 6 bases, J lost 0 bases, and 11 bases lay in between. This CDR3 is CASRKGQLNTEAFF. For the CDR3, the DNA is TGTGCCAGCAGGAAAGGACAGCTGAACACTGAAGCTTTCTTT.

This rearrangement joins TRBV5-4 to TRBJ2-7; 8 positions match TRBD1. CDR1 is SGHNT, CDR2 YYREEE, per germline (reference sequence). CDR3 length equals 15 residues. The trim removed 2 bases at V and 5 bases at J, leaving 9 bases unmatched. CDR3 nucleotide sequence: TGTGCCAGCAGCTTCACCGGGACAGGTGAGGACGAGCAGTACTTC. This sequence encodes CASSFTGTGEDEQYF.

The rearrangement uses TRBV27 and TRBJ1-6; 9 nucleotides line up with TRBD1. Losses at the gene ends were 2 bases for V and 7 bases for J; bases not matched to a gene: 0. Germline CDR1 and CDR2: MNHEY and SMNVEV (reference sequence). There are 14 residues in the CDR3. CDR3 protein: CASSLGTGNSPLHF. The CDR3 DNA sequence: TGTGCCAGCAGTTTAGGGACAGGGAATTCACCCCTCCACTTT.

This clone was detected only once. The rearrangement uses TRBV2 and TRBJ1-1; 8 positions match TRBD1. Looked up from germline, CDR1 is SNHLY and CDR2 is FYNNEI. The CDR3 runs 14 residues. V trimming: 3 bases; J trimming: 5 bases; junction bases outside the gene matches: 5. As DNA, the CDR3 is TGTGCCAGCAGTGACCGGACAGGGAGGACTGAAGCTTTCTTT. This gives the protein CASSDRTGRTEAFF.

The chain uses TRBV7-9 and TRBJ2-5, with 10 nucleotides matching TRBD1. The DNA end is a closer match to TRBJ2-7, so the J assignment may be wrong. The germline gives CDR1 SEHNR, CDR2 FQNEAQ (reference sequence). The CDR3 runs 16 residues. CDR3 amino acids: CASSNSSGQGIYEQYF. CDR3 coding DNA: TGTGCCAGCAGCAATTCCTCGGGACAGGGGATCTACGAGCAGTACTTC.

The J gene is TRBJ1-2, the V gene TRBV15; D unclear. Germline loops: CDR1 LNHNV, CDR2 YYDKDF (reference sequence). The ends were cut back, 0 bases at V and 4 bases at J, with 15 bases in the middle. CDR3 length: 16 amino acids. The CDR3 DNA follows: TGTGCCACCAGCAGAGATGGGGAGTCCACTCTCTATGGCTACACCTTC. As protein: CATSRDGESTLYGYTF.

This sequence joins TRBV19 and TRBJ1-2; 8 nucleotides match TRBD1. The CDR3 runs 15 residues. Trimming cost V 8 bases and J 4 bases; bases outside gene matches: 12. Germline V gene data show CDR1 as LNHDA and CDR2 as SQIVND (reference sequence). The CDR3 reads CASLSPGQGSYGYTF. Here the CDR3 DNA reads TGTGCCAGTTTGTCCCCCGGACAGGGCAGCTATGGCTACACCTTC.

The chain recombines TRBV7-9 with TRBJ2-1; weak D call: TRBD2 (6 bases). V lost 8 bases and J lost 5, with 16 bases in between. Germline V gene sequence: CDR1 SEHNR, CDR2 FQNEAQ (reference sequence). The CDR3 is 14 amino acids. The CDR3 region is CASRPGAGNNEQFF. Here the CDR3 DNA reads TGTGCCAGCCGCCCCGGGGCGGGAAACAATGAGCAGTTCTTC.

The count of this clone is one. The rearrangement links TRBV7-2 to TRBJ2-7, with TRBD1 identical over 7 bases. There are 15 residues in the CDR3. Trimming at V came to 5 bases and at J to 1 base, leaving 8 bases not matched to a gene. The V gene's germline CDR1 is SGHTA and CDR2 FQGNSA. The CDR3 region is CASSPTRDRSYEQYF. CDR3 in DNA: TGTGCCAGCAGCCCAACACGGGACAGATCCTACGAGCAGTACTTC.

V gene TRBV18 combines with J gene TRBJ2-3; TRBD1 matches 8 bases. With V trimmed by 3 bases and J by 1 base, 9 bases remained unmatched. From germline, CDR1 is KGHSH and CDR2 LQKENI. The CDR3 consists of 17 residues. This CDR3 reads CASSPPRGTGGTDTQYF. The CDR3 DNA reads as TGTGCCAGCTCACCTCCCCGCGGGACAGGTGGCACAGATACGCAGTATTTT.

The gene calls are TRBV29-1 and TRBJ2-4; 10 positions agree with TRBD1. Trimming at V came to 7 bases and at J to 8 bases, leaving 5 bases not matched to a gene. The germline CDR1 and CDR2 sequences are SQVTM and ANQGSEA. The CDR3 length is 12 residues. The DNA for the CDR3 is TGCAGCGCCCGGACAGGGGGGGACATTCAGTACTTC. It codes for CSARTGGDIQYF.

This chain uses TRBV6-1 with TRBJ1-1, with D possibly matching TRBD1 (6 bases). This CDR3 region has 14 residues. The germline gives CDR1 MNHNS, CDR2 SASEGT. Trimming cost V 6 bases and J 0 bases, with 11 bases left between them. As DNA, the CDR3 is TGTGCCAGCAGCTTAGGGACACTGAACACTGAAGCTTTCTTT. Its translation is CASSLGTLNTEAFF.